Listed here is a single TCR beta chain. Per the study methods: Reference gene primer amplification gave estimated nucleated cell counts. Measured with immunoSEQ multiplex PCR; TCRdb has only the in-frame clones, and not every one. The DNA gave D and trimming, while V, J and clone size come from that table. The sample gives about 40,000 clones, roughly nine tenths of which show up once; under 25% is in the top ten. The CDR3 is made up of 12 amino acids. V gave up 4 bases and J gave up 5 bases, with 9 bases separating them. Germline loops: CDR1 SGHVS, CDR2 FQNEAQ. This entry comes from a study of blood T cell repertoires in COVID-19. Overall study: Specimens from acute and convalescent COVID-19 originated in the United States, Italy and Spain. The analysed material was cDNA or gDNA that came from T cells, B-cell-depleted T cells, or PBMCs.

The V call is TRBV7-8, the J call TRBJ2-7; D possibly corresponds to TRBD1 (5 bases). What was sequenced was peripheral blood. This TCR was recovered from a man aged 50 to 60 with active COVID-19. The CDR3 DNA is TGTGCCAGCAGCTCACAGGTTAACGAGCAGTACTTC. Protein sequence: CASSSQVNEQYF.